This T cell receptor (beta chain) derives from a study of tumor-infiltrating lymphocytes in primary liver carcinoma. The input was approximately 0.45 ug total RNA; TCR beta cDNA was made from it with a constant-region primer. Modified slightly, ARM-PCR produced TCR beta libraries over three nested multiplex PCR rounds. TRBV1-TRBV30 forward and Cbeta reverse primers drove the first two approximately 10-cycle rounds. MiXCR, applied by TCRdb to the multiplex PCR reads, yields one record per CDR3 protein. This table holds 40,000 or so distinct CDR3 sequences, roughly 73% found once. The tissue used was unsorted bulk material of about 20-33 mg. RNA and DNA were co-extracted from it with the AllPrep DNA/RNA mini kit. Germline V gene data show CDR1 as SGHAT and CDR2 as FQNNGV. Trimming pared 8 bases from V and 0 bases from J, leaving 11 bases between. The CDR3 sequence is 13 residues long.

This chain uses TRBV11-2 with TRBJ2-7; possible D gene TRBD1, 6 bases. This TCR derives from a woman aged 30 to 39 with primary liver carcinoma and hepatitis B virus infection. Sequences were obtained from tumor-adjacent normal liver tissue. CDR3 residues: CASRDTFSYEQYF. The CDR3 nucleotides read TGTGCCAGCCGGGACACCTTCTCCTACGAGCAGTACTTC.